This T cell receptor (beta chain) was documented in a study of cytomegalovirus exposure and HLA in healthy donors. Germline V lookup: CDR1 SGHNT, CDR2 YYREEE (reference sequence). CDR3 length: 14 residues. The V and J ends lost 4 bases and 5 bases, in that order; junction bases with no gene match: 5. PCR amplification relied on 60 Vbeta primers (plus 13 Jbeta primers). Per the study methods: Roughly 11 million shared chains were among the about 80 million unique TCR beta chains that a later analysis counted. The data were produced by immunoSEQ multiplex PCR, yet TCRdb's version contains in-frame clones alone and is incomplete. V and J calls and clone size are as listed in that table; D and trimming were resolved from the DNA. This table holds more than 95,000 clones, 65% to 85% found once. This clone was counted only a few times. Its antigen is unknown. The study, taken as a whole, reports: In a later analysis, productive TCRs from donors in an Asian-associated ancestry cluster reportedly carried fewer N-insertions than the cohort mean.

The receptor's source is a woman between 70 and 85 years old in good health and CMV-seropositive. The specimen sequenced was PBMCs. V is TRBV5-4 and J is TRBJ2-7, with 11 positions matching TRBD1. The CDR3 spells CASSAGQGGHEQYF. DNA of the CDR3: TGTGCCAGCAGCGCGGGACAGGGGGGCCACGAGCAGTACTTC.